This TCR beta chain stems from a study of early T cells in non-severe SARS-CoV-2 infection. The CDR3 spans 15 residues. V lost 0 bases, J lost 3 bases, and 3 bases stayed unmatched. Germline V lookup: CDR1 ENHRY, CDR2 SYGVKD. Attached unique molecular identifiers marked individual cDNA molecules. Via MiXCR, TCRdb re-called the 5' RACE reads, giving one row per CDR3 protein. The table lists roughly 35,000 distinct CDR3 sequences, around 7% of them singletons. The chain couples TRBV10-3 to TRBJ2-7; TRBD1 matches 9 bases. The source is an adult who was a healthcare worker with PCR-confirmed SARS-CoV-2 infection or an uninfected control (not recorded which). Sequences were obtained from whole blood. The CDR3 spells CAISESTGGYYEQYF. CDR3 nucleotide sequence: TGTGCCATCAGTGAGTCGACAGGGGGTTACTACGAGCAGTACTTC.